This T cell receptor (beta chain) was captured in a study of T cell repertoires in ileal Crohn's disease. Background on the study: Median disease duration was approximately eight years; 35% smoked at surgery. About half of patients got postoperative therapy: roughly 12 thiopurines, over 15 anti-TNF. Broader study findings: Every patient over 26.8% clonality showed endoscopic recurrence. Within the first postoperative year, endoscopy came at median roughly seven months.

About this clone: The target antigen is unknown.

The data were produced by immunoSEQ multiplex PCR, yet TCRdb's version contains in-frame clones alone and is incomplete. The repertoire includes roughly 16,000 clones, 72% of them detected once, and around 4% sits in the top ten. Time point noted: neoterminal ileum biopsy at postoperative endoscopy, about 6 months after surgery. Input material: ileal tissue. The sequence derives from an adult with Crohn's disease.

CDR3 sequence (DNA): TGTGCCAGCAAGGCTAGCGGGAACTCCTACGAGCAGTACTTC. It yields the protein CASKASGNSYEQYF. V usage is TRBV6-1 and J usage is TRBJ2-7; 9 nucleotides match TRBD2. V shed 7 bases and J 0 bases; nucleotides not matched to a gene: 4. This CDR3 region has 14 residues. In germline, CDR1 is MNHNS, CDR2 SASEGT.